The source of this T cell receptor (beta chain) is a study of T cell repertoires in cytomegalovirus infection. Study details: Indicated by public TCR beta signatures were CMV infection and matching HLA type.

TCRdb re-derived calls from the reads in MiXCR, one entry per CDR3 protein. This table holds around 240,000 distinct CDR3 sequences, approximately 22% found once. The germline V gene has CDR1 DFQATT and CDR2 SNEGSKA (reference sequence). This CDR3 has 16 residues. Trimming pared 3 bases from V and 1 base from J, leaving 16 bases between. The V call is TRBV20-1, the J call TRBJ1-5; D ambiguous. The receptor was isolated from a human donor in good health (CMV status not recorded). Some clones in this sample may be carry-over from other donors' samples. Sequenced material: CD8+ T cells from PBMCs. In nucleotides, the CDR3 is TGCAGTGCTAGGACATATTTCGAAGGAAGCAATCAGCCCCAGCATTTT. Protein: CSARTYFEGSNQPQHF.